These 17 T cell receptor beta chains share one sample of origin, sequenced in a study of response to subunit inactivated influenza vaccine. From the RT-PCR reads, TCRdb called clonotypes with MiXCR, one entry per CDR3 protein. The data hold roughly 700,000 distinct CDR3 sequences, with 14% observed a single time. The starting material was PBMCs from blood, obtained less than 15 days before vaccination. These receptors were collected from a man aged 45-65 years who received an inactivated influenza vaccine.

J is TRBJ2-3 and V is TRBV4-1, with D uncertain. Trimming pared 4 bases from V and 0 bases from J, leaving 11 bases between. Germline V gene sequence: CDR1 MGHRA, CDR2 YSYEKL. The CDR3 consists of 15 residues. For the CDR3, the DNA is TGCGCCAGCAGCCGGACGGTCGAGAGCACAGATACGCAGTATTTT. This gives the protein CASSRTVESTDTQYF.

The genes are TRBV7-2 and TRBJ2-2; D is uncertain. Trimming took off 1 base at V and 1 base at J, with 10 bases between the two ends. Germline V gene lookup returns CDR1 SGHTA and CDR2 FQGNSA. The CDR3 totals 16 residues. The CDR3 spells CASSLGTRLNTGELFF. CDR3 coding DNA: TGTGCCAGCAGCTTAGGAACGCGACTGAACACCGGGGAGCTGTTTTTT. Together with reference TRBV7-2 and TRBJ2-2, the CDR3 gives the full variable domain: GAGVSQSPSNKVTEKGKDVELRCDPISGHTALYWYRQSLGQGLEFLIYFQGNSAPDKSGLPSDRFSAERTGGSVSTLTIQRTQQEDSAVYLCASSLGTRLNTGELFFGEGSRLTVL.

The chain employs TRBV10-3 and TRBJ2-7, with TRBD1 matching 7 bases. Germline V gives CDR1 ENHRY, CDR2 SYGVKD. Trimming at V came to 3 bases and at J to 3 bases, leaving 8 bases not matched to a gene. This CDR3 comprises 15 residues. For the CDR3, the DNA is TGTGCCATCAGTGAACCCGGGACAGAGTTCTACGAGCAGTACTTC. It codes for CAISEPGTEFYEQYF.

This chain joins TRBV25-1 and TRBJ2-1, with TRBD1 identical over 7 bases. The V segment lost 1 base and the J segment 7 bases; nucleotides outside the gene matches: 10. Germline-derived CDR1 and CDR2 are MGHDK and SYGVNS. The CDR3 is 16 residues long. The CDR3 bases are TGTGCCAGCAGTGAATTATTGACAGGGCCATCTAATGAGCAGTTCTTC. Encoded protein: CASSELLTGPSNEQFF. Together with reference TRBV25-1 and TRBJ2-1, the CDR3 gives the full variable domain: EADIYQTPRYLVIGTGKKITLECSQTMGHDKMYWYQQDPGMELHLIHYSYGVNSTEKGDLSSESTVSRIRTEHFPLTLESARPSHTSQYLCASSELLTGPSNEQFFGPGTRLTVL.

Turning to this clonotype: One base away lies a much larger clone, so this may be a sequencing read error. The CDR3 here is CASSFDITDRQYF. In DNA, the CDR3 is TGCGCCAGCAGCTTTGACATCACAGATAGGCAGTATTTT. The chain recombines TRBV5-1 with TRBJ2-3; D is unresolved. The germline CDR1 and CDR2 sequences are SGHRS and YFSETQ. The CDR3 extends over 13 amino acids. The full variable domain, rest sourced from reference TRBV5-1 and TRBJ2-3, is KAGVTQTPRYLIKTRGQQVTLSCSPISGHRSVSWYQQTPGQGLQFLFEYFSETQRNKGNFPGRFSGRQFSNSRSEMNVSTLELGDSALYLCASSFDITDRQYFGPGTRLTVL.

This clonotype was counted once. The rearrangement joins TRBV27 to TRBJ2-7; D is possibly TRBD2 (6 bases). CDR3 length equals 14 residues. Germline CDR1 and CDR2: MNHEY and SMNVEV (reference sequence). V was trimmed by 5 bases and J by 4 bases, leaving 15 bases between them. CDR3 loop: CASSPSTGVYEQYF. Written as DNA, the CDR3 is TGTGCCAGCAGTCCCTCAACGGGAGTGTACGAGCAGTACTTC.

The genes are TRBV12-3 or TRBV12-4 and TRBJ2-1; D gene ambiguous. V was shortened by 5 bases and J by 10 bases, with 24 bases between the two germline ends. CDR3 length: 16 residues. The CDR3 DNA is TGTGCCAGCAGTAGATGGACGGATTCTTCCGAATTAGAGCAGTTCTTC. Its protein product is CASSRWTDSSELEQFF.

V and J are TRBV12-3 or TRBV12-4 and TRBJ2-7; TRBD1 might be the D (5 bases). The CDR3 loop spans 13 amino acids. Trimming took off 10 bases at V and 3 bases at J, with 16 bases between the two ends. The CDR3 region has the DNA TGTGCCACCTCTACCGGAAGGGGCTACGAGCAGTACTTC. Residues: CATSTGRGYEQYF.

The table lists this clonotype with a few counts. The chain recombines TRBV30 with TRBJ2-3, with a tentative D call TRBD2 (5 bases). CDR1 and CDR2 from the germline V gene are GTSNPN and SVGIG (reference sequence). The CDR3 has 14 residues. V lost 3 bases and J lost 0, with 10 bases in between. The CDR3 sequence is CAWRGSYSTDTQYF. The DNA for the CDR3 is TGTGCCTGGAGGGGGAGTTATAGCACAGATACGCAGTATTTT.

This clonotype was picked up a small number of times. The chain links TRBV2 to TRBJ1-4; D gene unclear. Trimming pared 5 bases from V and 2 bases from J, leaving 15 bases between. CDR3 length: 16 amino acids. Germline-derived CDR1 and CDR2 are SNHLY and FYNNEI. CDR3 in amino acids: CASSPPVSVTNEKLFF. The CDR3, as DNA: TGTGCCAGCAGTCCCCCAGTGTCGGTTACTAATGAAAAACTGTTTTTT.

This chain uses TRBV29-1 with TRBJ1-3, with D possibly TRBD1 on 5 matching bases. Looked up from germline, CDR1 is SQVTM and CDR2 is ANQGSEA. This CDR3 contains 12 residues. V lost 4 bases and J 2 bases, leaving 6 bases between the germline ends. The CDR3 DNA reads TGCAGCGTTGTGGGGCCTGGAAACACCATATATTTT. It codes for CSVVGPGNTIYF. The full variable domain, completed using reference TRBV29-1 and TRBJ1-3, is SAVISQKPSRDICQRGTSLTIQCQVDSQVTMMFWYRQQPGQSLTLIATANQGSEATYESGFVIDKFPISRPNLTFSTLTVSNMSPEDSSIYLCSVVGPGNTIYFGEGSWLTVV.

The chain carries TRBV14 and TRBJ2-3, with 8 bases that match TRBD1. The germline V gene encodes CDR1 SGHDN and CDR2 FVKESK. With V trimmed by 4 bases and J by 4 bases, 4 bases remained unmatched. The CDR3 sequence is 14 residues long. CDR3 sequence (DNA): TGTGCCAGCAGCCCGGGACAGGTAGCAGATACGCAGTATTTT. The encoded protein is CASSPGQVADTQYF.

The J gene is TRBJ2-5, the V gene TRBV5-1, with D uncertain. The CDR3 is 16 residues long. Trimming left V 0 bases short and J 1 base short, with 13 bases between. The germline V gene encodes CDR1 SGHRS and CDR2 YFSETQ. The DNA for the CDR3 is TGCGCCAGCAGCTTGGGATCCCAACCGAGCCAAGAGACCCAGTACTTC. Protein sequence: CASSLGSQPSQETQYF.

The chain carries TRBV18 and TRBJ2-7; weak D call: TRBD1 (5 bases). Germline lookup yields CDR1 KGHSH and CDR2 LQKENI. V lost 0 bases and J lost 0, with 12 bases in between. CDR3 length: 16 amino acids. The CDR3 region is CASSPPRQGDSYEQYF. CDR3 DNA: TGTGCCAGCTCACCACCGCGGCAAGGGGACTCCTACGAGCAGTACTTC.

There are a few counts of this clonotype. The J gene is TRBJ1-5, the V gene TRBV20-1; D gene uncertain. V was trimmed by 0 bases and J by 4 bases, leaving 13 bases between them. The V gene's germline CDR1 is DFQATT and CDR2 SNEGSKA (reference sequence). The CDR3 runs 15 residues. The CDR3 sequence: CSARDPRRTNQPQHF. The CDR3 DNA follows: TGCAGTGCTAGAGACCCCAGACGGACTAATCAGCCCCAGCATTTT.

Only a few counts were recorded for this clonotype. The chain uses TRBV6-2 or TRBV6-3 and TRBJ2-1; TRBD1 matches at 8 bases. In germline, CDR1 is MNHEY, CDR2 SVGEGT. V lost 6 bases and J lost 5; bases outside the gene matches: 9. CDR3 size: 15 residues. The CDR3 nucleotides read TGTGCCAGCAGCTACCCCGGACAGGGAAACAATGAGCAGTTCTTC. It codes for CASSYPGQGNNEQFF.

In its sample, this clonotype was seen a few times. This chain links TRBV12-3 or TRBV12-4 with TRBJ2-1, with TRBD2 as a possible D gene (6 bases). The CDR3 contains 11 residues. Trimming removed 4 bases at V and 12 bases at J, with 10 bases between. The CDR3 region has the DNA TGTGCCAGCAGTTCCTGGGAGGTGCAGTTCTTC. Translation: CASSSWEVQFF.